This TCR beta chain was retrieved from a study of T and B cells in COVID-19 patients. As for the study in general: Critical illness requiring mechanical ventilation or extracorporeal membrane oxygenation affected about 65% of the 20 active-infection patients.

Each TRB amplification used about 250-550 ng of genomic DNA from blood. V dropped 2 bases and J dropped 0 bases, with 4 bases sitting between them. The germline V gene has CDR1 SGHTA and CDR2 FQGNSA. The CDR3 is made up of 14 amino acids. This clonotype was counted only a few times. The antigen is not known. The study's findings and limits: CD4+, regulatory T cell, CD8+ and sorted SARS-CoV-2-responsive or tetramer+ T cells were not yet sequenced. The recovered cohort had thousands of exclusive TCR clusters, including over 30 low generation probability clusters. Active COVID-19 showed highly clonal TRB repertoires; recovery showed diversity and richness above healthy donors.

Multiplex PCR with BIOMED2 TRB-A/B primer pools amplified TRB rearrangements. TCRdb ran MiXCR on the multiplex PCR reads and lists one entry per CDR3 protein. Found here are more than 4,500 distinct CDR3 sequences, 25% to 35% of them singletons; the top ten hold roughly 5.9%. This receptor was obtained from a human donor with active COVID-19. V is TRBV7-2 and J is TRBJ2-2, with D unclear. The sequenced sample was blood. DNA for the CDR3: TGTGCCAGCAGCTTAATAGCGAACACCGGGGAGCTGTTTTTT. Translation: CASSLIANTGELFF.